A single sample gave rise to the 9 T cell receptor beta chains below, sequenced in a study of CD8 T cells in ankylosing spondylitis. MiXCR was run by TCRdb on the 5' RACE reads, yielding one entry per CDR3 protein. The table includes 150,000 to 200,000 distinct CDR3 sequences, around 32% detected once. Input material: synovial fluid, either unsorted or a sorted T cell fraction (not recorded which). These receptors all come from a male donor with ankylosing spondylitis.

This chain connects TRBV20-1 to TRBJ1-2; 9 nucleotides line up with TRBD1. V was pared by 6 bases and J by 8 bases, with 7 bases of the junction left unmatched. CDR1 and CDR2 from the germline V gene are DFQATT and SNEGSKA (reference sequence). The CDR3 loop spans 12 amino acids. CDR3 sequence (DNA): TGCAGTGCGTCGATACAGGGGGCAGGCTACACCTTC. As protein: CSASIQGAGYTF.

This clonotype was seen a handful of times. This chain connects TRBV6-2 or TRBV6-3 to TRBJ2-3; 7 bases line up with TRBD2. Germline CDR1 MNHEY, CDR2 SVGEGT. The CDR3 is 17 residues long. The trim removed 0 bases at V and 2 bases at J, leaving 8 bases unmatched. The CDR3 region is CASSYSLTGGFTDTQYF. CDR3 sequence (DNA): TGTGCCAGCAGTTACTCGTTGACGGGAGGTTTCACAGATACGCAGTATTTT.

This chain joins TRBV7-8 and TRBJ1-5, with 8 bases lining up with TRBD1. The V gene's germline CDR1 is SGHVS and CDR2 FQNEAQ. Trimming cost V 3 bases and J 5 bases; bases outside gene matches: 6. The CDR3 covers 15 residues. DNA for the CDR3: TGTGCCAGCAGCTTTCGGACAGGGAGATATCAGCCCCAGCATTTT. It is translated as CASSFRTGRYQPQHF. The complete variable domain, with remaining parts taken from reference TRBV7-8 and TRBJ1-5, reads GAGVSQSPRYKVAKRGQDVALRCDPISGHVSLFWYQQALGQGPEFLTYFQNEAQLDKSGLPSDRFFAERPEGSVSTLKIQRTQQEDSAVYLCASSFRTGRYQPQHFGDGTRLSIL.

This clonotype was counted between two and nine times. The V and J genes are TRBV6-6 and TRBJ2-1, with D uncertain. The CDR3 sequence is 13 residues long. The V gene's germline CDR1 is MNHNY and CDR2 SVGAGI (reference sequence). V shed 2 bases and J shed 2 bases, with 4 bases lying between them. This CDR3 is CASSYKPYNEQFF. The CDR3, as DNA: TGTGCCAGCAGTTACAAACCCTACAATGAGCAGTTCTTC.

The V and J genes are TRBV18 and TRBJ2-5, with unresolved D. The germline V gene has CDR1 KGHSH and CDR2 LQKENI. Trimming left V 1 base short and J 5 bases short, with 14 bases between. The CDR3 runs to 15 residues. The CDR3 bases are TGTGCCAGCTCACCACTAACCTCGGCGGCCGAGACCCAGTACTTC. It translates to CASSPLTSAAETQYF.

This clonotype was counted between two and nine times. The gene calls are TRBV11-3 and TRBJ2-3, with D hard to call. CDR3 length equals 12 residues. V shed 8 bases and J shed 2 bases, with 8 bases lying between them. Per the germline V gene, CDR1 is SGHNT and CDR2 is YENEEA. The CDR3 bases are TGTGCCAGCGAAAGGTTCACAGATACGCAGTATTTT. This sequence encodes CASERFTDTQYF. The complete variable domain, with remaining parts taken from reference TRBV11-3 and TRBJ2-3, reads EAGVVQSPRYKIIEKKQPVAFWCNPISGHNTLYWYLQNLGQGPELLIRYENEEAVDDSQLPKDRFSAERLKGVDSTLKIQPAELGDSAVYLCASERFTDTQYFGPGTRLTVL.

This clonotype was picked up a small number of times. The genes are TRBV28 and TRBJ2-2, with D tentatively TRBD2 (5 bases). CDR1 is MDHEN, CDR2 SYDVKM, per germline. The CDR3 spans 17 residues. V was clipped by 3 bases and J by 5 bases, with 19 bases between them. Here the CDR3 reads CASSFAAGKGWTGELFF. DNA of the CDR3: TGTGCCAGCAGTTTTGCGGCGGGCAAGGGATGGACCGGGGAGCTGTTTTTT. Full variable domain (rest looked up from reference TRBV28 and TRBJ2-2): DVKVTQSSRYLVKRTGEKVFLECVQDMDHENMFWYRQDPGLGLRLIYFSYDVKMKEKGDIPEGYSVSREKKERFSLILESASTNQTSMYLCASSFAAGKGWTGELFFGEGSRLTVL.

At least ten counts were recorded for this clonotype. The gene calls are TRBV6-1 and TRBJ1-5; no clear D. Germline CDR1 is MNHNS and CDR2 is SASEGT. The germline V and J ends were trimmed by 8 bases and 2 bases, with 13 bases remaining between them. This CDR3 spans 14 amino acids. CDR3 region: CASSGWGGNQPQHF. The CDR3 DNA sequence: TGTGCCAGCTCTGGCTGGGGAGGCAATCAGCCCCAGCATTTT.

This clonotype was seen ten or more times. The chain combines TRBV12-3 or TRBV12-4 with TRBJ2-1; possibly TRBD2 for D (5 bases). This CDR3 has 13 amino acids. Trimming shortened V by 2 bases and J by 9 bases, and 11 bases separated the two germline ends. The CDR3: CASSLSVATEQFF. CDR3 nucleotides: TGTGCCAGCAGTTTAAGCGTAGCGACTGAGCAGTTCTTC.